This TCR beta chain was observed in a study of blood T cells in healthy people across ages. The germline CDR1 and CDR2 sequences are DFQATT and SNEGSKA (reference sequence). This CDR3 spans 14 amino acids. Trimming shortened V by 3 bases and J by 9 bases, and 15 bases separated the two germline ends. PCR was performed a second time for roughly 7 to 11 cycles using a sample-barcoded 5' primer and a J-beta primer mix. TCRdb processed the 5' RACE reads anew with MiXCR; each CDR3 protein has one entry. The profile shows around 800,000 distinct CDR3 sequences, approximately 55% of them singletons. Source material: blood. The chain combines TRBV20-1 with TRBJ1-6, with D possibly being TRBD1 (6 bases). This TCR came from a man of 80 years or more in good health. The CDR3: CSARGTLGTSPLHF. The CDR3 region has the DNA TGCAGTGCTAGGGGGACATTGGGAACTTCACCCCTCCACTTT.